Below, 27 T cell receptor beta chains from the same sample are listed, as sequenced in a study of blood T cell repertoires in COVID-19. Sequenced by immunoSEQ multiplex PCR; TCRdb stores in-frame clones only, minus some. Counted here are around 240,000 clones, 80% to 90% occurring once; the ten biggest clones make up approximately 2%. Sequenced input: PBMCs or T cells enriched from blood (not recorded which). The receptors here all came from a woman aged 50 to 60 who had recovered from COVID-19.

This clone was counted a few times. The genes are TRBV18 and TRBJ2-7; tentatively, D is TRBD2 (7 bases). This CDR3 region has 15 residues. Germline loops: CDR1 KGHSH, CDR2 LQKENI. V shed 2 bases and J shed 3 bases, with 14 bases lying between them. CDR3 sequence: CASSPSGAGDYEQYF. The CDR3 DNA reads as TGTGCCAGCTCACCAAGCGGGGCAGGGGACTACGAGCAGTACTTC.

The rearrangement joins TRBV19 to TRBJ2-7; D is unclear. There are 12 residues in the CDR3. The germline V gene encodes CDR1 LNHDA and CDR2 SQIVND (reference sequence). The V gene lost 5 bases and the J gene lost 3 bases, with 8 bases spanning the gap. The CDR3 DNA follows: TGTGCCAGTAGTTCCCCTAACTACGAGCAGTACTTC. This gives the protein CASSSPNYEQYF.

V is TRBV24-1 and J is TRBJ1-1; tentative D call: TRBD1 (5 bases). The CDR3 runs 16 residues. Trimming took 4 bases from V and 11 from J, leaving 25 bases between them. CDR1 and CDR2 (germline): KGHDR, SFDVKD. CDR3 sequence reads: CATSDSRTRGGDEAFF. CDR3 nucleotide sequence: TGTGCCACCAGTGACTCTAGAACCCGGGGAGGGGACGAGGCTTTCTTT.

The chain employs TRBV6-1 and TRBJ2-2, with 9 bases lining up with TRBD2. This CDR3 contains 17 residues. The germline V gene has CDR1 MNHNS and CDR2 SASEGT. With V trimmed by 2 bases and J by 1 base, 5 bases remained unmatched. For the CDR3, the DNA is TGTGCCAGCAGTGAATTGCTAGCGGGGAAGAACACCGGGGAGCTGTTTTTT. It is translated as CASSELLAGKNTGELFF.

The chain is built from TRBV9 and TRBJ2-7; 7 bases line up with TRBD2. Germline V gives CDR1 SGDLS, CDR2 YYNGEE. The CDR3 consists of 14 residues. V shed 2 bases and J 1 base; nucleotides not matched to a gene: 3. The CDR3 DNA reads TGTGCCAGCAGCGTTCTAGCGGATTCCTACGAGCAGTACTTC. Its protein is CASSVLADSYEQYF.

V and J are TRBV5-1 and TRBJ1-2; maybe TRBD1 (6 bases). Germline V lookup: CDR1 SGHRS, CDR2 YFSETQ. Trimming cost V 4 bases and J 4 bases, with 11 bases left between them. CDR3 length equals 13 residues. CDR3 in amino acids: CASSPDSLYGYTF. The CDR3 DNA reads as TGCGCCAGCAGCCCGGACAGTCTCTATGGCTACACCTTC.

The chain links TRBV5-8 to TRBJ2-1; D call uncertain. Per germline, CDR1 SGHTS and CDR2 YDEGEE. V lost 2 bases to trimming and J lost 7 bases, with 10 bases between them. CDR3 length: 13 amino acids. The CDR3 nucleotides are TGTGCCAGCAGCTTTACGGGTTGGAATGAGCAGTTCTTC. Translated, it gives CASSFTGWNEQFF.

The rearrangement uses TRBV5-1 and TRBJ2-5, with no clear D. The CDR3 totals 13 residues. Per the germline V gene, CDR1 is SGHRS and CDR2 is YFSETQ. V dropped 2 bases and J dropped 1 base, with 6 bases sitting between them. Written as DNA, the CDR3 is TGCGCCAGCAGCTTCGGTGCCCAAGAGACCCAGTACTTC. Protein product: CASSFGAQETQYF. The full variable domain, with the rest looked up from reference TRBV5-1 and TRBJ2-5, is KAGVTQTPRYLIKTRGQQVTLSCSPISGHRSVSWYQQTPGQGLQFLFEYFSETQRNKGNFPGRFSGRQFSNSRSEMNVSTLELGDSALYLCASSFGAQETQYFGPGTRLLVL.

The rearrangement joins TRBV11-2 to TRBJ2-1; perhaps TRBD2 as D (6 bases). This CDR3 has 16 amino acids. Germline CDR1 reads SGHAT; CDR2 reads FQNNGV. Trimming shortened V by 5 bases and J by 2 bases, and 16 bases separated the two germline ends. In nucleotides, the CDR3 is TGTGCCAGCAGCCCCCGGGGTAGCGGTACCTACAATGAGCAGTTCTTC. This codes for CASSPRGSGTYNEQFF.

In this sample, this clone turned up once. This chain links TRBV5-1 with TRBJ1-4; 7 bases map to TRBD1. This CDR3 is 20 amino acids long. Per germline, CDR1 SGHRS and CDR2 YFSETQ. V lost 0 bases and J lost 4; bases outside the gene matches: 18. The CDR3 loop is CASSLDPLGQALEGNEKLFF. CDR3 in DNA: TGCGCCAGCAGCTTGGATCCCCTAGGACAGGCCCTCGAGGGTAATGAAAAACTGTTTTTT.

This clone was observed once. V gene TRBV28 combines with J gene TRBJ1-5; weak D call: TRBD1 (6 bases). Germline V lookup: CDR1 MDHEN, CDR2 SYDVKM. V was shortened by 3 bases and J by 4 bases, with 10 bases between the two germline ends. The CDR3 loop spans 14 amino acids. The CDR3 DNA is TGTGCCAGCAGTTTGACAGGTAGGAATCAGCCCCAGCATTTT. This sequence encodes CASSLTGRNQPQHF.

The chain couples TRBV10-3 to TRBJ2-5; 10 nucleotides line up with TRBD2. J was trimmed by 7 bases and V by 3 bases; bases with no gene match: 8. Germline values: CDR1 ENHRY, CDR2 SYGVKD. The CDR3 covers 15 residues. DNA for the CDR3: TGTGCCATCAGTGACCGAGCGGGGGGGGCTAGGACCCAGTACTTC. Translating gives CAISDRAGGARTQYF.

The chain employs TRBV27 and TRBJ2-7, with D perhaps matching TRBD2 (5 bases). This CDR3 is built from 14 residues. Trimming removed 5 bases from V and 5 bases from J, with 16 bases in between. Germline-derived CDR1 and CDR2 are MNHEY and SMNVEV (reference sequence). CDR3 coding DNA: TGTGCCAGCAGTCACCGGGGTCCGAATGACGAGCAGTACTTC. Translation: CASSHRGPNDEQYF.

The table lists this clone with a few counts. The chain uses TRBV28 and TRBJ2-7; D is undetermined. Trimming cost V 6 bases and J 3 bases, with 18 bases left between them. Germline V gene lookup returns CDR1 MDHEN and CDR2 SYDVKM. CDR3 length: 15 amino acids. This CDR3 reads CASSNENRDIYEQYF. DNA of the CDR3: TGTGCCAGCAGCAATGAAAACAGAGACATCTACGAGCAGTACTTC.

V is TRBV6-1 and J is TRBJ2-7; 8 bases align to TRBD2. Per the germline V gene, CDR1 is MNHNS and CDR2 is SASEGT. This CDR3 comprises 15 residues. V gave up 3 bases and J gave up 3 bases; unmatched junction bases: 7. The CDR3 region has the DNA TGTGCCAGCAGTGATGTCGGACTAGCAGACTACGAGCAGTACTTC. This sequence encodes CASSDVGLADYEQYF.

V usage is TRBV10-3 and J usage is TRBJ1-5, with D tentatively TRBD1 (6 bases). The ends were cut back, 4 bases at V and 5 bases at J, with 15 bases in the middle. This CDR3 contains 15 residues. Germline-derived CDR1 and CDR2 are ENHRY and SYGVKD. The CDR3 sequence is CAISVGRGIDQPQHF. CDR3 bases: TGTGCCATCAGTGTTGGCAGGGGAATTGATCAGCCCCAGCATTTT.

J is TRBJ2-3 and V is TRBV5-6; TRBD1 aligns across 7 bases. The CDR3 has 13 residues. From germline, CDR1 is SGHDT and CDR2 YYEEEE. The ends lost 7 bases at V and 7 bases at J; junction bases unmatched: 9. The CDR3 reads CASRIQGENTQYF. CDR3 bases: TGTGCCAGCCGTATCCAGGGGGAGAATACGCAGTATTTT.

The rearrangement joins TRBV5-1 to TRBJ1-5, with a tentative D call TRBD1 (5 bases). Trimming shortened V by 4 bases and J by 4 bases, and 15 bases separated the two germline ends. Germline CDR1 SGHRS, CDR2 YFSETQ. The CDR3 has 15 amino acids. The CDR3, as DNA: TGCGCCAGCAGCCCCGACGGGGGGAGGAATCAGCCCCAGCATTTT. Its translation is CASSPDGGRNQPQHF.

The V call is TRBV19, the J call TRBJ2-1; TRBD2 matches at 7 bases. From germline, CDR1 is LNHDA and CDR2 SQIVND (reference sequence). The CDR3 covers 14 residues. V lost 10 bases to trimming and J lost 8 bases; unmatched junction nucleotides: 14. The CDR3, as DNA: TGTGCCACGAAAACAGGCAGGGCGGGAGATGAGCAGTTCTTC. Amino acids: CATKTGRAGDEQFF. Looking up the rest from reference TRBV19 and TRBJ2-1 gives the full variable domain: DGGITQSPKYLFRKEGQNVTLSCEQNLNHDAMYWYRQDPGQGLRLIYYSQIVNDFQKGDIAEGYSVSREKKESFPLTVTSAQKNPTAFYLCATKTGRAGDEQFFGPGTRLTVL.

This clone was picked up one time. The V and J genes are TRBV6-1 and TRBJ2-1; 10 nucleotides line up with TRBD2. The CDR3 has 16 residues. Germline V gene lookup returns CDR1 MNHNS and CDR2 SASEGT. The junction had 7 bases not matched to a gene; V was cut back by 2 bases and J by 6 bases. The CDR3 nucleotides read TGTGCCAGCAGTGAATGGGGAGGGACTAGCGCCAATGAGCAGTTCTTC. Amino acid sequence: CASSEWGGTSANEQFF.

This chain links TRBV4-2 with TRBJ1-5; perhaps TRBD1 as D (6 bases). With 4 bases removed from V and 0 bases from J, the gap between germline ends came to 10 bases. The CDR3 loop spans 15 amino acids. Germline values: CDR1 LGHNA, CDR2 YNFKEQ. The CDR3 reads CASSPRGVSNQPQHF. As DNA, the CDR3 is TGTGCCAGCAGCCCCAGGGGTGTTAGCAATCAGCCCCAGCATTTT.

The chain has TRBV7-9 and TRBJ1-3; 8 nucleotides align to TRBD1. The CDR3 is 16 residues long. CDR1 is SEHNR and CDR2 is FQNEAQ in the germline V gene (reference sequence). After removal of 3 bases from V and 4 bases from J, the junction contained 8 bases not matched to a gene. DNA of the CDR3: TGTGCCAGCAGCTTCTTGACAGGGGTATCAGGAAACACCATATATTTT. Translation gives CASSFLTGVSGNTIYF.

The CDR3, as DNA: TGTGCCAGCAGGGACCGGGGAGGGAATCAGCCCCAGCATTTT. Protein product: CASRDRGGNQPQHF. The chain employs TRBV28 and TRBJ1-5; no clear D gene. This CDR3 region has 14 residues. V gave up 6 bases and J gave up 4 bases, with 13 bases separating them. CDR1 and CDR2 (germline): MDHEN, SYDVKM.

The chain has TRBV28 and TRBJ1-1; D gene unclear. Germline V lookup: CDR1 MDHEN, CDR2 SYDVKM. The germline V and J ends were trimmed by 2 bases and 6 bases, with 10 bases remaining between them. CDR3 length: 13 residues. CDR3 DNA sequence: TGTGCCAGCAGTTTAGCTGAGGAACCTGAAGCTTTCTTT. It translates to CASSLAEEPEAFF. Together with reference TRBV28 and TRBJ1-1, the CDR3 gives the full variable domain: DVKVTQSSRYLVKRTGEKVFLECVQDMDHENMFWYRQDPGLGLRLIYFSYDVKMKEKGDIPEGYSVSREKKERFSLILESASTNQTSMYLCASSLAEEPEAFFGQGTRLTVV.

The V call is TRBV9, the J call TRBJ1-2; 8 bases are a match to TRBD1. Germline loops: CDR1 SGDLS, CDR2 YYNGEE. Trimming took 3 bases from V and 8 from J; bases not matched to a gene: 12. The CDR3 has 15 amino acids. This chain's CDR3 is CASSAQSGGAWGYTF. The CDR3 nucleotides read TGTGCCAGCAGCGCCCAGTCAGGGGGCGCCTGGGGCTACACCTTC.

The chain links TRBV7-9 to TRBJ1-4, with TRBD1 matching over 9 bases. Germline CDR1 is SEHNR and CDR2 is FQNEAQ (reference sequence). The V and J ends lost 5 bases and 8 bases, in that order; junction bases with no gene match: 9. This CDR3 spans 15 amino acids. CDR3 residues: CASSRGTGLNEKLFF. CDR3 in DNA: TGTGCCAGCAGCCGGGGGACAGGGTTAAACGAAAAACTGTTTTTT.

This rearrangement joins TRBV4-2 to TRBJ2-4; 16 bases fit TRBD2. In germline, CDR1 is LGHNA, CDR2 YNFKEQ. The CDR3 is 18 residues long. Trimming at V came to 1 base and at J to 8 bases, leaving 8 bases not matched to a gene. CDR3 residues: CASSQGGTSGRAGDIQYF. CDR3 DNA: TGTGCCAGCAGCCAAGGAGGGACTAGCGGGAGGGCCGGGGACATTCAGTACTTC.